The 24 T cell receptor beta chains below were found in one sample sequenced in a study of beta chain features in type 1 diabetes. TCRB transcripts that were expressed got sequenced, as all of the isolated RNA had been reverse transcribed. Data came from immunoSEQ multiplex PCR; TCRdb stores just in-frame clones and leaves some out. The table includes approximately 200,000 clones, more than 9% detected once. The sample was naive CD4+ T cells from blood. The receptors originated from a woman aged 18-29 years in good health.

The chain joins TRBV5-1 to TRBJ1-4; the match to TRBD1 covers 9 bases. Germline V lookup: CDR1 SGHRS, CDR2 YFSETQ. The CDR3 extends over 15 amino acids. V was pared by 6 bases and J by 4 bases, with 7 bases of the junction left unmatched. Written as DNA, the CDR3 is TGCGCCAGCACTACAGGGGGCTACGGTAATGAAAAACTGTTTTTT. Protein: CASTTGGYGNEKLFF.

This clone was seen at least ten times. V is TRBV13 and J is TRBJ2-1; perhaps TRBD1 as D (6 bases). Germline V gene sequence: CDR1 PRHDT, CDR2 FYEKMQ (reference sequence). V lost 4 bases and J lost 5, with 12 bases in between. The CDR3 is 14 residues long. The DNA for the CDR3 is TGTGCCAGCAGCTCGACAGGTACACACAATGAGCAGTTCTTC. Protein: CASSSTGTHNEQFF.

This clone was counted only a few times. CDR3 in amino acids: CASSLRSGTSGYEQYF. The CDR3 nucleotides are TGTGCCAGCAGTTTACGTTCCGGGACTAGCGGCTACGAGCAGTACTTC. V is TRBV6-6 and J is TRBJ2-7, with 11 bases identical to TRBD2. CDR1 is MNHNY, CDR2 SVGAGI, per germline (reference sequence). The CDR3 spans 16 residues. The V segment lost 4 bases and the J segment 3 bases; nucleotides outside the gene matches: 8.

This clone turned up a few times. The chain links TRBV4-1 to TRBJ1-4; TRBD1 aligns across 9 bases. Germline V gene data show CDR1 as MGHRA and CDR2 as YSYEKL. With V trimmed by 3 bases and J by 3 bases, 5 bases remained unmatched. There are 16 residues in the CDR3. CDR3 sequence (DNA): TGCGCCAGCAGCCATTTACAGGGGGCGTCTAATGAAAAACTGTTTTTT. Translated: CASSHLQGASNEKLFF.

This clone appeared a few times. CDR3 protein: CAWRAQGYGNTIYF. The CDR3 DNA reads as TGTGCCTGGAGGGCACAGGGGTACGGAAACACCATATATTTT. This chain joins TRBV30 and TRBJ1-3; TRBD1 matches 7 bases. Germline trimming cut 3 bases from V and 4 bases from J; bases unmatched to any gene: 6. This CDR3 is 14 amino acids long. CDR1 and CDR2 from the germline V gene are GTSNPN and SVGIG (reference sequence).

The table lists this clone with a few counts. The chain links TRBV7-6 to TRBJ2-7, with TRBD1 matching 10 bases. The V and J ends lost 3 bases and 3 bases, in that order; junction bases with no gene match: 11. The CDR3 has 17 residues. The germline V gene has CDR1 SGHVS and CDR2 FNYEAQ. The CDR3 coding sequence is TGTGCCAGCAGCTTTAGCCTGGGACAGGGGAATGGCTACGAGCAGTACTTC. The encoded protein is CASSFSLGQGNGYEQYF.

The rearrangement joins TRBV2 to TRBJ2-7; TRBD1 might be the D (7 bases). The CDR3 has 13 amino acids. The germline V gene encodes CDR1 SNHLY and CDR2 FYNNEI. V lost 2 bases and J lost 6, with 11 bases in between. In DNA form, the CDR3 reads TGTGCCAGCAGTGAAAACAGGGGAGGCGAGCAGTACTTC. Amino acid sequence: CASSENRGGEQYF.

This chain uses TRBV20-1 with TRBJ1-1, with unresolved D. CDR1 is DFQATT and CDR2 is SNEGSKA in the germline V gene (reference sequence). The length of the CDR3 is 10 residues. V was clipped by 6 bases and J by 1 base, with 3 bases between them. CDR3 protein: CSAANTEAFF. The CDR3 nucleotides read TGCAGTGCGGCGAACACTGAAGCTTTCTTT.

The DNA of the CDR3 is TGTGCCAGCCGAGGACAGATGTCTTATAGCAATCAGCCCCAGCATTTT. It specifies CASRGQMSYSNQPQHF. J is TRBJ1-5 and V is TRBV2; a possible D gene is TRBD1 (6 bases). Trimming took 8 bases from V and 0 from J, leaving 17 bases between them. The CDR3 totals 16 residues. CDR1 and CDR2 from the germline V gene are SNHLY and FYNNEI. The entire variable domain, with the rest obtained from reference TRBV2 and TRBJ1-5, is as follows: EPEVTQTPSHQVTQMGQEVILRCVPISNHLYFYWYRQILGQKVEFLVSFYNNEISEKSEIFDDQFSVERPDGSNFTLKIRSTKLEDSAMYFCASRGQMSYSNQPQHFGDGTRLSIL.

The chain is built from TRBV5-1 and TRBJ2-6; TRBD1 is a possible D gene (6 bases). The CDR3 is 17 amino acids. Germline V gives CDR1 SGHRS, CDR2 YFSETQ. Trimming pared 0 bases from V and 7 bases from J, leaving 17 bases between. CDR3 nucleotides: TGCGCCAGCAGCTTGGCCATCCTGGACAGTCGAGCCAACGTCCTGACTTTC. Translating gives CASSLAILDSRANVLTF.

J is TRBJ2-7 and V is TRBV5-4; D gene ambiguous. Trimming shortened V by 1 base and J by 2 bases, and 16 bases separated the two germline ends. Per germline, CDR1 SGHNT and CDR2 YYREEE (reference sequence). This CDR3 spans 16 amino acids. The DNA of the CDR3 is TGTGCCAGCAGCTTGTCTGGTGCAGGCTATACCTACGAGCAGTACTTC. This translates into CASSLSGAGYTYEQYF.

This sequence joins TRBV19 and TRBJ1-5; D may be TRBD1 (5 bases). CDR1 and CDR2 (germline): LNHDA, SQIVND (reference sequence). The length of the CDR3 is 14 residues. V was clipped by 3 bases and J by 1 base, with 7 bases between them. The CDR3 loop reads CASSIDSSNQPQHF. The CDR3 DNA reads TGTGCCAGTAGTATCGACAGCAGCAATCAGCCCCAGCATTTT.

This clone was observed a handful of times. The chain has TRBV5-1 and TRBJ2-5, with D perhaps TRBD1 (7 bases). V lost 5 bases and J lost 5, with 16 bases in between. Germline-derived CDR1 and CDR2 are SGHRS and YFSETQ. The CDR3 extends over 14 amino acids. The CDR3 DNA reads TGCGCCAGCAGTTATACAGGGGCGGGGGAGACCCAGTACTTC. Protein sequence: CASSYTGAGETQYF.

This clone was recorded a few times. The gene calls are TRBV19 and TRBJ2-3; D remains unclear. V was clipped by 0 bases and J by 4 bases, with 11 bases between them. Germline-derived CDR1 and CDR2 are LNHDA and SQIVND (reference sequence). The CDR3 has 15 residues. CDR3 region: CASSIDRVYADTQYF. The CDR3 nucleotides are TGTGCCAGTAGTATAGATCGCGTGTATGCAGATACGCAGTATTTT.

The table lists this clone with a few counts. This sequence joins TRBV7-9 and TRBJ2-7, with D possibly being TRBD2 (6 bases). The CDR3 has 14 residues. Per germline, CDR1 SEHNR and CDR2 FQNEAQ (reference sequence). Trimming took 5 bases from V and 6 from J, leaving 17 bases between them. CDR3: CASSPQTGVLEQYF. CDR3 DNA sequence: TGTGCCAGCAGCCCACAGACGGGAGTTCTCGAGCAGTACTTC.

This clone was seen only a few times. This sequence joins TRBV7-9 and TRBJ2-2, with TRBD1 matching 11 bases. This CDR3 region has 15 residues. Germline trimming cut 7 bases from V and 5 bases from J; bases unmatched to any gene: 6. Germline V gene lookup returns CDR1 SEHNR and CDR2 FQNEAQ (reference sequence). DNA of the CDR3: TGTGCCAGCAACCTGGACAGGGGGCTTACCGGGGAGCTGTTTTTT. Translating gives CASNLDRGLTGELFF.

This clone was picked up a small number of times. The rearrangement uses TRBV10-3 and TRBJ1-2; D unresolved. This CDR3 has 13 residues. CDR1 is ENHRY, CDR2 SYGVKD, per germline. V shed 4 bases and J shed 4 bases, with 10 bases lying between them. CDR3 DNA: TGTGCCATCAGTGTGGGCCCTGGCTATGGCTACACCTTC. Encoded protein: CAISVGPGYGYTF.

The CDR3 nucleotides are TGCGCCAGCAGCTTGGAGGTTGGGGGACAGCTTGATGAGCAGTTCTTC. Its translation is CASSLEVGGQLDEQFF. V usage is TRBV5-1 and J usage is TRBJ2-1; TRBD1 aligns across 7 bases. This CDR3 comprises 16 residues. The J segment lost 8 bases and the V segment lost 0 bases, leaving 11 bases of the junction unmatched. Germline CDR1 is SGHRS and CDR2 is YFSETQ.

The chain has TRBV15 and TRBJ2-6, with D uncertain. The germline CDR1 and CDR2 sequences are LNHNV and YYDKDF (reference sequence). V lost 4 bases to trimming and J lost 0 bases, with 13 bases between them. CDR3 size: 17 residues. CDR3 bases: TGTGCCACCAGCAAGTCGGCGCTAGGCTCTGGGGCCAACGTCCTGACTTTC. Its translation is CATSKSALGSGANVLTF.

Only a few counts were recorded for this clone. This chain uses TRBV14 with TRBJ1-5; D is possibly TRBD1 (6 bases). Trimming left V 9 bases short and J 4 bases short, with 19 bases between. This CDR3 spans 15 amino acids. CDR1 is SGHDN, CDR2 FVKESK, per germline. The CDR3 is CARHREWGSNQPQHF. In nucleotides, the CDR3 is TGTGCCAGGCACAGGGAGTGGGGGTCTAATCAGCCCCAGCATTTT.

CDR3 region: CASSSAGGNQPQHF. The DNA for the CDR3 is TGTGCCAGCAGTTCTGCGGGAGGCAATCAGCCCCAGCATTTT. The rearrangement uses TRBV28 and TRBJ1-5; no reliable D call. Deletions cut 4 bases from V and 2 bases from J, with 9 bases between. Germline V CDR1 and CDR2: MDHEN, SYDVKM. The CDR3 has 14 amino acids.

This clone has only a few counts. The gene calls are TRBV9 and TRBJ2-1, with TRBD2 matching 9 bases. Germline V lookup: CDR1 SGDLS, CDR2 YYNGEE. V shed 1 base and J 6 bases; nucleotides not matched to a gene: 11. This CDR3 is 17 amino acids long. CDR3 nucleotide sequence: TGTGCCAGCAGCGTATCCGTTCGGACTAGCGCGATCAATGAGCAGTTCTTC. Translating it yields CASSVSVRTSAINEQFF.

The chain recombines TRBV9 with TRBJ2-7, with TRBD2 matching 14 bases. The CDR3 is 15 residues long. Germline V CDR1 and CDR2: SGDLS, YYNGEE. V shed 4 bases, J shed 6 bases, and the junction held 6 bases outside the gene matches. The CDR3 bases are TGTGCCAGCAGCCCGCGACTAGCGGGGGGGGGCGAGCAGTACTTC. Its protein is CASSPRLAGGGEQYF.

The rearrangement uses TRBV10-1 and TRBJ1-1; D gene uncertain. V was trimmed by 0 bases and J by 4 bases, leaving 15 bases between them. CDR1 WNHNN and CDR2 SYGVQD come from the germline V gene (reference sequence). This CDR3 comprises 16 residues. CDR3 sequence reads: CASSESVPGRVTEAFF. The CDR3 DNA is TGCGCCAGCAGTGAGTCGGTCCCCGGGCGGGTCACTGAAGCTTTCTTT.